The T cell receptor beta chain under discussion was sequenced for a study of tumor and adjacent non-tumor tissue in lung cancer. Comments on this clonotype: Its matching antigen is unknown.

RNA was extracted from bulk tissue without any cell sorting. A modified ARM-PCR protocol with three rounds of nested PCR amplified TCRbeta. Via MiXCR, TCRdb re-called the multiplex PCR reads, giving one row per CDR3 protein. The sample shows over 110,000 distinct CDR3 sequences, about 71% of them seen only once. CDR1 and CDR2 (germline): SGHDN, FVKESK. J gave up 3 bases and V 5 bases, and 9 bases lay outside the gene matches. The CDR3 extends over 15 amino acids. Findings and limits, study-wide: Significantly higher TCR diversity was found in tumor than normal lung.

The sample taken for sequencing was lung tumor tissue. The clonotype comes from a man in his sixties with small cell lung cancer. The genes are TRBV14 and TRBJ2-5, with 7 nucleotides matching TRBD2. The CDR3 reads CASSYGTTREETQYF. CDR3 sequence (DNA): TGTGCCAGCAGCTATGGGACTACCCGGGAAGAGACCCAGTACTTC.